The following is a T cell receptor (beta chain) sequence with its context. Its specificity is not known. This entry is derived from a study of T cell responses to AZD1222 COVID-19 vaccine. Across the whole study: Pooling of second doses given at about 4 or about 12 weeks was done. General observations from the study: Of the AZD1222 recipients, only 6 or 7 were seropositive at baseline. Sampling captured repertoires only after the peak T cell response.

The table came from immunoSEQ multiplex PCR; TCRdb's copy has only in-frame clones and leaves some out. The sample shows fewer than 150,000 clones, nearly 90% of them seen only once. V dropped 6 bases and J dropped 7; count of bases not matched to a gene: 16. The length of the CDR3 is 16 residues. Germline lookup yields CDR1 SEHNR and CDR2 FQNEAQ (reference sequence). The chain carries TRBV7-9 and TRBJ2-5; 8 bases are a match to TRBD2. This clonotype was sampled from an adult in good health. This material consisted of peripheral blood, taken on day 0 of AZD1222 vaccination. The CDR3 protein is CASRTPIGGGPGTQYF. Here the CDR3 DNA reads TGTGCCAGCAGGACCCCCATCGGCGGGGGGCCCGGGACCCAGTACTTC.